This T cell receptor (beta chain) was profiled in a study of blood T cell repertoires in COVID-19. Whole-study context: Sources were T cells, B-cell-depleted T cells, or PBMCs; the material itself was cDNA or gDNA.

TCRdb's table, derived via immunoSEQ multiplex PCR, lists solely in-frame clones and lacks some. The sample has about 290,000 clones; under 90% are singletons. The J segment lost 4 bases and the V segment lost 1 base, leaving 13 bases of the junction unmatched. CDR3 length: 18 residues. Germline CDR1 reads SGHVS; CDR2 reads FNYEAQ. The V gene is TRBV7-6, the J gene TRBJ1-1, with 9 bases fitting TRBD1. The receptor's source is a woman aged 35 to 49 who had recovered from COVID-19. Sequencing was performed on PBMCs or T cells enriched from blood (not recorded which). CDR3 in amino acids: CASSLGIRRTGGITEAFF. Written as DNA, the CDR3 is TGTGCCAGCAGCTTAGGAATTAGAAGAACAGGGGGCATCACTGAAGCTTTCTTT.